This T cell receptor (beta chain) appears in the sequencing data of a study of long-term antiretroviral therapy in people with HIV (dated by TCRdb to about 2022). Broadly, across the study: Collection of the earliest samples took place about a decade ahead of the 2015 WHO recommendation for immediate ART, at a time when ART was typically delayed until CD4 counts fell. Whether ART initiation and durable HIV suppression were associated with changes in peripheral blood TRB repertoire composition and diversity was tested in a retrospective serial study. From some 28 adults with confirmed HIV infection, the cohort provided fewer than 200 cryopreserved PBMC samples, gathered serially across a mean of about six years (range 1-12). Of the approximately 28 participants with HIV, approximately ten were female. No cross-contamination during QIAcube processing turned up in test extractions that ran a monoclonal T-cell line alongside 25 to 35 polyclonal samples.

To be included, a participant needed at least one PBMC sample from before ART initiation plus at least two post-ART samples. All participants with HIV were treated in the United States of America. Before DNA extraction, cryopreserved samples of about 0.9-11 million PBMC were thawed and then washed. At the time of the earliest PBMC sample, participants with HIV were aged between 23 and 54 years. Each participant contributed PBMC samples from 1-4 timepoints before ART initiation and 2-8 timepoints after ART initiation, with a median of 7 samples. For every participant, serial HIV viral load, CD4+ T-cell count, ART history and demographic data were obtained. Genomic DNA was extracted from unsorted PBMC with a Qiagen kit on a QIAcube, processed in batches of 12 samples. The immunoSEQ hsTCRB v3.0 assay was used at survey level resolution to sequence the TRB variable region. TRB sequencing targeted a depth of 40,000-50,000 T-cell genomes per sample. TRB libraries were pooled and sequenced on an Illumina MiSeq using a v3 150-cycle kit. As for how the authors treated the data: Analysis of repertoires was carried out in R inside a reproducible Nextflow workflow spanning QC, data transformation and analysis. LymphoSeq2, an R package for AIRR-Seq data exploration, was used to implement custom analyses. A few samples yielding fewer than 5000 total TRB sequences were excluded, leaving approximately 200 analyzed HIV repertoires. Among the 180 or so HIV repertoires that were kept, 59 were collected before ART initiation and roughly 130 were collected after ART initiation. Repertoires were downsampled to 5000 TRB nucleotide sequences, and summary statistics were averaged over 100 downsampling iterations. TRB sequences were retained for analysis only if CDR3 regions of at least seven amino acids were present. Diversity was measured with a Shannon entropy-derived clonality score and the Gini coefficient. Repertoire networks linked the top 5000 CDR3 amino acid sequences whenever two sequences differed by an edit distance of one. For TRB CDR3 amino acid sequences, GLIPH2 was used to predict antigen specificity groups and MHC restriction. To flag known CMV, EBV, HIV or tissue antigen associations, CDR3 amino acid sequences were matched against VDJdb and McPAS-TCR. Pre-ART, post-ART and control groups were compared with Wilcoxon signed-rank tests and Holm-Bonferroni correction. The immuneACCESS repertoire file appears here via TCRdb, limited to in-frame rearrangements. These files lack a portion of the clones; in checked studies, under half of the deficit traces to unresolved V genes, and the cause of the others is not known. The DNA gave D and trimming, while V, J and clone size come from that table. Within this sample are 35,000 to 40,000 clones, with approximately 80% of them counted one time only. The ten largest clonotypes hold around 13% of the sample.

Comments on this clone: No cognate antigen has been identified for it. Base qualities are not recorded, but no much larger clone differs from it by a single base.

Overall study results and their limits: Starting ART was linked to a significant rise in TRB diversity, yet even with long-term ART the diversity remained significantly lower than in transplant donor controls. Owing to limited PBMC availability, only the TCR beta chain was sequenced, without alpha chain pairing. Expanded TRB clones identified before ART initiation dominated the repertoire across all time points, though the dominance fluctuated and decreased in many PLHIV after ART. Inferences about post-ART repertoire changes were limited because no data were available on ART adherence, viral resistance or therapy changes. The samples span the years 2004 to 2017, and the ART regimens used may be less effective than current regimens. Unsorted PBMC were profiled instead of sorted CD4+ and CD8+ T cells because pre-ART samples had limited cell numbers. Narrower CDR3 length ranges were observed in HIV repertoires than in controls, and an antigen-experienced repertoire with only a slight naive shift after ART was suggested by the network structure.

Here the sequenced sample was unsorted PBMCs, taken 0.3 years after starting antiretroviral therapy. This TCR was sampled from a man younger than 35 with HIV.

The DNA sequence is as follows: TGTGCCAGCAGCTCCCCCCGGGCTAGCGGGCTCCAAGAGACCCAGTACTTC. It specifies CASSSPRASGLQETQYF. The sequence links TRBV7-9 to TRBJ2-5; TRBD2 aligns with 8 central bases. The germline V gene (reference sequence) sets CDR1 to SEHNR and CDR2 to FQNEAQ. The germline V end is reduced by 4 bases and the J end by 1 base; junction bases left unmatched: 11. The CDR3, cysteine through phenylalanine, is 17 amino acids long. Solely the CDR3 DNA is kept, with 51 bases framed from the first base.